This TCR beta chain was obtained from a study of cytomegalovirus exposure and HLA in healthy donors (dated by TCRdb to the late 2010s). Turning to the overall study: The roughly 650 repertoires of the first cohort and the approximately 130 validation repertoires were produced on the same platform, according to a later analysis. In addition to the first cohort of 650 to 800 subjects, a separate validation cohort of 100 to 150 different subjects was used. To predict cytomegalovirus infection status, the study combined high-throughput TCR immunosequencing, statistical association of individual TCRs with disease status, and machine learning. The study aimed to test whether signatures of past pathogen exposure could be identified by cataloging public T cell receptors.

Taken from the germline V gene, the CDR1 and CDR2 loops are SGDLS and YYNGEE. For this chain, trimming is 2 bases at the V end and 4 bases at the J end, and the number of junction bases without a gene match is 7. CDR3 length: 16 amino acids, cysteine to phenylalanine. The retained sequence is limited to the CDR3, 48 bases, with the frame set at the first base. Comments on this clone: No antigen is known for it. Per-base quality was not reported, and no clone a single base away is much larger than it. At the DNA level, this CDR3 is encoded by other sequences in the same sample as well.

Findings and caveats that apply to the study as a whole: The authors suggested that the approach could potentially be generalized to other disease states and immunological phenotypes. The classifier was reported to diagnose cytomegalovirus status with high specificity and sensitivity in both the original and validation cohorts. Across donors, most TCR sequences were observed very rarely, whereas some public TCRs were present in many individuals. Three of the identified cytomegalovirus-associated TCR beta chains were confirmed in vitro to be specific for cytomegalovirus antigens. A later analysis lacked HLA typing for the validation cohort, so it scored co-occurrence in that cohort across all 120 repertoires. In the study, around 150 TCR beta chains were listed as associated with cytomegalovirus. Subsequent analysis determined that TCRs grouped into clusters in the first cohort also showed a tendency toward co-occurrence across the approximately 120 validation repertoires, and 94% of cluster scores exceeded 0.

The library was prepared using the immunoSEQ multiplex PCR assay. On the study's bioinformatics: A statistical classification framework was developed to diagnose cytomegalovirus status using the catalog of TCR beta chain sequences. As stored in TCRdb, this immuneACCESS dataset retains in-frame rearrangements with V and J assigned. A fraction of the clones does not appear; measured against another copy, unresolved V genes explain less than half of the discrepancy, and the remainder lacks a known reason. From that table come the V and J calls and clone size; the DNA was used to work out D and trimming. Within this sample are 150,000 to 200,000 clones, with 85% of them counted one time only. About 15% of the sample is in the top ten clones. The donors belonged to the validation cohort of about 130 subjects, which was separate from the roughly 700-subject first cohort.

The rearranged chain carries TRBV9 and TRBJ1-3, with TRBD1 matching 9 junction bases. This receptor was taken from a young man in good health and CMV-seropositive. The specimen sequenced was PBMCs. For the CDR3, the sequence is CASSVDTGGGGNTIYF. In nucleotides, the sequence is TGTGCCAGCAGCGTTGACACAGGGGGCGGCGGAAACACCATATATTTT.